Sequencing of this T cell receptor (beta chain) was carried out in a study of Graves' ophthalmopathy and Graves' hyperthyroidism. CDR3 regions of TCR beta were amplified from RNA transcripts. The first-round RT-PCR employed HTBI primers together with the Qiagen OneStep RT-PCR kit. A multiplex PCR was then performed as the second round. One entry per CDR3 protein, called by TCRdb with MiXCR from the multiplex PCR reads. Among tens of thousands of distinct CDR3 sequences listed, roughly 47% were seen once. This CDR3 is 15 amino acids long. The germline gives CDR1 LNHDA, CDR2 SQIVND (reference sequence). The V gene lost 8 bases and the J gene lost 12 bases, with 26 bases spanning the gap.

The rearrangement joins TRBV19 to TRBJ2-4; a possible D gene is TRBD2 (5 bases). This TCR was sampled from an adult woman with Graves' ophthalmopathy. The sequenced sample was peripheral blood. CDR3 in DNA: TGTGCCAGTCCAACAGTTGTTCTAGCCAAAACCAGTCAGTACTTC. Translated, it gives CASPTVVLAKTSQYF.